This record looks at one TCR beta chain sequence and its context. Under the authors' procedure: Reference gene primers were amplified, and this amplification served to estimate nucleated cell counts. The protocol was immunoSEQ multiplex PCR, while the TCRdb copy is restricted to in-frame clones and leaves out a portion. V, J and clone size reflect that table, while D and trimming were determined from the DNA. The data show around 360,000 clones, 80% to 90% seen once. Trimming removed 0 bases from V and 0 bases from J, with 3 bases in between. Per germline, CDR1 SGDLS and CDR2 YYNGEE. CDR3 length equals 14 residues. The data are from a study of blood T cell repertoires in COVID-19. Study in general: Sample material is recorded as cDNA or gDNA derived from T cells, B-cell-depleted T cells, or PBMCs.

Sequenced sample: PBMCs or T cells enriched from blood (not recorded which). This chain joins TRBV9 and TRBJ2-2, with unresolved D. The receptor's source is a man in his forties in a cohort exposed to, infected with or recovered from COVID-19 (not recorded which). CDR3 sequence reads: CASSVVSNTGELFF. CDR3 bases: TGTGCCAGCAGCGTAGTCTCGAACACCGGGGAGCTGTTTTTT.